This T cell receptor beta chain was sequenced in a study of neurological immune-mediated disorders. Synthesis of cDNA was carried out by template-switch 5'RACE. The reaction used 10-nucleotide random UMIs. TCRdb re-analysed the 5' RACE reads in MiXCR, keeping a single row per CDR3 protein. In the table there are roughly 57,000 distinct CDR3 sequences, about 24% of which are singletons. Time point in this sample: technical triplicate 2. 2 million unsorted PBMCs were stored in RNAlater at -80 °C before RNA extraction. Study results and caveats: In HTLV-1-associated myelopathy, TCR clonal expansion was greatest, whereas multiple sclerosis had the least, falling below healthy controls. No CDR3 amino acid sequences recurred among expanded clones across subjects, suggesting private repertoires in all groups.

V was clipped by 8 bases and J by 6 bases, with 17 bases between them. CDR3 size: 13 residues. Germline CDR1 reads SQVTM; CDR2 reads ANQGSEA. This clonotype was seen a handful of times. Its antigen is not known. What was sequenced was PBMCs. The clonotype originates from a man aged 55 to 70 with HTLV-1-associated myelopathy (HAM/TSP). The chain joins TRBV29-1 to TRBJ2-1; the D gene could be TRBD1 or TRBD2 (5 bases each). The CDR3 loop reads CSFHRDLFNEQFF. For the CDR3, the DNA is TGCAGCTTTCATCGGGACCTCTTCAATGAGCAGTTCTTC.